This T cell receptor beta chain originates from a study of T cell responses to AZD1222 COVID-19 vaccine. Data came from immunoSEQ multiplex PCR; TCRdb stores just in-frame clones and leaves some out. Altogether roughly 120,000 clones are present, approximately 86% being singletons, with the ten largest covering over 4%. The clonotype was recovered from an adult in good health. Here the sequenced sample was peripheral blood, taken on day 0 of AZD1222 vaccination.

CDR3 coding DNA: TGTGCCAGCAGCTGGGGGGCTGAGGGAAATCAGCCCCAGCATTTT. Residues: CASSWGAEGNQPQHF. J is TRBJ1-5 and V is TRBV28, with D maybe TRBD1 (6 bases). CDR1 is MDHEN, CDR2 SYDVKM, per germline. This CDR3 comprises 15 residues. V gave up 6 bases and J gave up 4 bases, with 16 bases separating them.